This T cell receptor (beta chain) was found in a study of shared clonotypes between healthy human individuals. Genomic DNA of every subset was divided equally among multiple immunoSEQ plates. Sequenced by immunoSEQ multiplex PCR; TCRdb stores in-frame clones only, minus some. The sample holds 1.4 million or so clones, around 98.5% seen once. Study-level findings and limits: Limited genetic and exposure-history diversity came from having few donors.

In regard to this clone: The antigen remains unidentified.

Sequencing used naive CD4+ T cells sorted from blood. Indicated subset: CD45RA+ positively selected. The sequence was obtained from a man aged 30 to 45 in good health.

The chain's CDR3 is CSVASGRTNEKLFF. In nucleotides, the CDR3 is TGCAGCGTTGCCTCGGGACGGACTAATGAAAAACTGTTTTTT. J is TRBJ1-4 and V is TRBV29-1, with D tentatively TRBD1 (5 bases). Germline V gives CDR1 SQVTM, CDR2 ANQGSEA. Trimming took 4 bases from V and 2 from J, leaving 11 bases between them. This CDR3 is 14 amino acids long.